This TCR beta chain derives from a study of metastatic and nonmetastatic thyroid tumors. In the study overall: Repertoires from blood and tumor or nodule tissue of malignant and benign thyroid patients were compared.

Original handling: The study's classifier, a distant-metastasis tool for papillary thyroid cancer, was built using CDR3 differences across clinicopathological groups. TCRdb re-called the PCR reads with MiXCR. The authors' filters were not applied to this entry. The table lists fewer than 30,000 clones, more than 12% of them singletons. Every patient underwent thyroid surgery untreated. This clone was seen at least ten times. Its antigen is still unknown. Trimming took off 3 bases at V and 3 bases at J, with 15 bases between the two ends. This CDR3 comprises 15 residues. Germline CDR1 is MNHEY and CDR2 is SMNVEV (reference sequence). Study-level results: Malignant thyroid tumors reportedly had TCR beta diversity that was significantly higher than in benign nodules, in blood and tumor.

Sequencing was carried out using blood. The receptor was isolated from a female donor with papillary thyroid cancer or a benign thyroid nodule (not recorded which). Some clones in this sample may be carry-over from other donors' samples. The chain carries TRBV27 and TRBJ2-7; D is unclear. The CDR3 nucleotides read TGTGCCAGCAGTTTGTCCTGGATCGACCACTACGAGCAGTACTTC. It translates to CASSLSWIDHYEQYF.